The 20 T cell receptor beta chains given below trace back to one sample, sequenced in a study of T cells after yellow fever vaccination. TCRdb recomputed calls from the 5' RACE reads with MiXCR, one row per CDR3 protein. Among roughly 300,000 distinct CDR3 sequences, around 7% were seen once, and the ten largest hold roughly a sixth. The input for sequencing was PBMCs, taken roughly seven weeks after the first yellow fever vaccination. The receptor source for this set is a man between 18 and 29 years old who received the YFV17D yellow fever vaccine.

This clonotype occurred a few times. The V gene is TRBV9, the J gene TRBJ2-2; D is unresolved. The CDR3 covers 15 residues. V was clipped by 0 bases and J by 7 bases, with 13 bases between them. The germline gives CDR1 SGDLS, CDR2 YYNGEE. As DNA, the CDR3 is TGTGCCAGCAGCGTAGAGGAAGGTTGGAGCGGGGAGCTGTTTTTT. Amino acids: CASSVEEGWSGELFF.

The rearrangement links TRBV12-3 or TRBV12-4 to TRBJ1-4, with 9 nucleotides matching TRBD1. The ends lost 7 bases at V and 10 bases at J; junction bases unmatched: 4. This CDR3 region has 12 residues. The CDR3 sequence is CASNTDRGKLFF. The CDR3 region has the DNA TGTGCCAGCAATACGGACAGGGGAAAACTGTTTTTT.

This clonotype was counted ten times or more. The V and J genes are TRBV6-5 and TRBJ2-2; maybe TRBD1 (5 bases). The germline gives CDR1 MNHEY, CDR2 SVGAGI. The CDR3 extends over 14 amino acids. The V gene lost 4 bases and the J gene lost 6 bases, with 12 bases spanning the gap. The CDR3 sequence is CASSFSRAPGELFF. CDR3 coding DNA: TGTGCCAGCAGTTTCTCCAGGGCTCCCGGGGAGCTGTTTTTT.

This rearrangement joins TRBV19 to TRBJ1-5; D perhaps matches TRBD1 (6 bases). CDR1 and CDR2 from the germline V gene are LNHDA and SQIVND (reference sequence). V dropped 5 bases and J dropped 3 bases, with 14 bases sitting between them. This CDR3 is built from 15 residues. The CDR3 nucleotides read TGTGCCAGTAGTCATGACCGGGACACCAATCAGCCCCAGCATTTT. It codes for CASSHDRDTNQPQHF. Filled out from reference TRBV19 and TRBJ1-5, the complete variable domain reads DGGITQSPKYLFRKEGQNVTLSCEQNLNHDAMYWYRQDPGQGLRLIYYSQIVNDFQKGDIAEGYSVSREKKESFPLTVTSAQKNPTAFYLCASSHDRDTNQPQHFGDGTRLSIL.

This clonotype was observed a handful of times. This rearrangement joins TRBV21-1 to TRBJ2-7; no check of the table's D call, TRBD2, against the DNA was made. TRBV21-1 is termed a pseudogene. The CDR3 spans 21 residues. The CDR3 here is CASSKGRAGPTPRLTLGEQYV. In DNA form, the CDR3 reads TGTGCCAGCAGCAAAGGACGCGCAGGGCCCACACCTAGACTGACCCTAGGCGAGCAGTACGTC.

This clonotype was counted a few times. This chain joins TRBV20-1 and TRBJ1-5, with TRBD1 matching 7 bases. V was clipped by 4 bases and J by 5 bases; unmatched bases: 8. Germline V gene data show CDR1 as DFQATT and CDR2 as SNEGSKA (reference sequence). CDR3 length equals 14 residues. The CDR3 region has the DNA TGCAGTGCTAAAAATCAGGGGGGCGATCAGCCCCAGCATTTT. Its translation is CSAKNQGGDQPQHF.

The J gene is TRBJ1-5, the V gene TRBV5-5; a possible D gene is TRBD1 (6 bases). The CDR3 extends over 14 amino acids. V shed 3 bases and J shed 8 bases, with 15 bases lying between them. Germline V gene data show CDR1 as SGHKS and CDR2 as YYEKEE (reference sequence). Here the CDR3 reads CASSSTGLSEPQHF. The CDR3 DNA is TGTGCCAGCAGCTCGACAGGCCTTTCAGAGCCCCAGCATTTT.

The gene calls are TRBV7-2 and TRBJ1-4; D not resolved. The length of the CDR3 is 12 residues. V lost 4 bases and J 9 bases, leaving 9 bases between the germline ends. CDR1 and CDR2 (germline): SGHTA, FQGNSA. The CDR3 here is CASSSQTKKLFF. CDR3 sequence (DNA): TGTGCCAGCAGCTCCCAGACTAAAAAACTGTTTTTT.

This clonotype has at least ten counts. This rearrangement joins TRBV20-1 to TRBJ1-6; maybe TRBD1 (5 bases). The germline V gene has CDR1 DFQATT and CDR2 SNEGSKA (reference sequence). The CDR3 length is 12 residues. V lost 3 bases and J lost 6, with 6 bases in between. The DNA for the CDR3 is TGCAGTGCTAGCGGGACTAATTCACCCCTCCACTTT. Its protein product is CSASGTNSPLHF.

The sample holds many counts of this clonotype. The rearrangement links TRBV4-3 to TRBJ2-7; the D gene is possibly TRBD1 (5 bases). CDR3 length: 12 residues. Trimming took 1 base from V and 12 from J, leaving 13 bases between them. Germline loops: CDR1 LGHNA, CDR2 YSLEER. CDR3 in DNA: TGCGCCAGCAGCCAAGCGTCAGGGTTTTCGTACGTC. Its translation is CASSQASGFSYV.

The chain combines TRBV12-3 or TRBV12-4 with TRBJ2-3; D is uncertain. This CDR3 has 14 residues. V shed 5 bases and J shed 2 bases, with 11 bases lying between them. The CDR3 protein is CASSHAPFTDTQYF. The CDR3 region has the DNA TGTGCCAGCAGTCATGCTCCCTTCACAGATACGCAGTATTTT.

This chain's CDR3 is CASGSWTGGGDEQFF. In DNA form, the CDR3 reads TGTGCTAGTGGTTCCTGGACAGGGGGCGGGGACGAGCAGTTCTTC. The genes are TRBV12-5 and TRBJ2-1; 11 bases agree with TRBD1. Trimming at V came to 4 bases and at J to 10 bases, leaving 9 bases not matched to a gene. CDR1 and CDR2 from the germline V gene are LGHNT and FRNRAP. The CDR3 runs 15 residues. Full variable domain (missing parts from reference TRBV12-5 and TRBJ2-1): DARVTQTPRHKVTEMGQEVTMRCQPILGHNTVFWYRQTMMQGLELLAYFRNRAPLDDSGMPKDRFSAEMPDATLATLKIQPSEPRDSAVYFCASGSWTGGGDEQFFGPGTRLTVL.

The table lists this clonotype with many counts. This rearrangement joins TRBV20-1 to TRBJ2-1; D is undetermined. The CDR3 spans 13 residues. Trimming removed 3 bases at V and 8 bases at J, with 14 bases between. Germline CDR1 is DFQATT and CDR2 is SNEGSKA (reference sequence). The CDR3 here is CSARILVKHEQFF. The CDR3 DNA follows: TGCAGTGCTAGGATCTTAGTTAAGCATGAGCAGTTCTTC.

This clonotype was recorded a few times. The gene calls are TRBV6-5 and TRBJ1-3, with unresolved D. This CDR3 is 16 amino acids long. The germline V gene has CDR1 MNHEY and CDR2 SVGAGI. The germline V and J ends were trimmed by 2 bases and 1 base, with 12 bases remaining between them. CDR3 in amino acids: CASSYHGATSGNTIYF. The CDR3 DNA is TGTGCCAGCAGTTACCATGGCGCCACTTCTGGAAACACCATATATTTT.

The J gene is TRBJ1-5, the V gene TRBV27; D possibly corresponds to TRBD1 (5 bases). This CDR3 has 14 residues. The germline gives CDR1 MNHEY, CDR2 SMNVEV (reference sequence). V shed 5 bases and J shed 4 bases, with 12 bases lying between them. The CDR3 DNA follows: TGTGCCAGCAGTCTCGGGACGGAGAATCAGCCCCAGCATTTT. It codes for CASSLGTENQPQHF.

This clonotype was seen only a few times. This chain links TRBV27 with TRBJ2-3; 10 positions agree with TRBD2. Unmatched junction bases numbered 9, after V lost 4 bases and J lost 2 bases. The CDR3 consists of 17 residues. Germline V CDR1 and CDR2: MNHEY, SMNVEV (reference sequence). The CDR3 nucleotides read TGTGCCAGCAGTTCACCCCTAGCGGGGGCCTTCACAGATACGCAGTATTTT. It specifies CASSSPLAGAFTDTQYF.

This clonotype was seen many times. This chain links TRBV5-1 with TRBJ2-7; D remains ambiguous. Germline V gives CDR1 SGHRS, CDR2 YFSETQ. Trimming pared 0 bases from V and 0 bases from J, leaving 7 bases between. The CDR3 is 14 residues long. DNA for the CDR3: TGCGCCAGCAGCTTGGAATGGGCCTCCTACGAGCAGTACTTC. Translated, it gives CASSLEWASYEQYF. Together with reference TRBV5-1 and TRBJ2-7, the CDR3 gives the full variable domain: KAGVTQTPRYLIKTRGQQVTLSCSPISGHRSVSWYQQTPGQGLQFLFEYFSETQRNKGNFPGRFSGRQFSNSRSEMNVSTLELGDSALYLCASSLEWASYEQYFGPGTRLTVT.

The chain couples TRBV6-5 to TRBJ1-6; D gene ambiguous. This CDR3 is built from 15 residues. Germline lookup yields CDR1 MNHEY and CDR2 SVGAGI. Trimming pared 3 bases from V and 8 bases from J, leaving 14 bases between. CDR3 region: CASSYGSPEDSPLHF. The CDR3 coding sequence is TGTGCCAGCAGTTATGGGTCCCCGGAGGATTCACCCCTCCACTTT.

This clonotype has only a few counts. Written as DNA, the CDR3 is TGTGCCAGCACCCATTCTAGCGGGGGACAAGAGACCCAGTACTTC. Its protein product is CASTHSSGGQETQYF. This chain links TRBV6-1 with TRBJ2-5, with 10 nucleotides matching TRBD2. Germline V gene lookup returns CDR1 MNHNS and CDR2 SASEGT. The junction had 7 bases not matched to a gene; V was cut back by 7 bases and J by 2 bases. This CDR3 is built from 15 residues.

This clonotype was recorded a few times. The chain employs TRBV5-6 and TRBJ2-1; 8 bases fit TRBD2. Germline CDR1 SGHDT, CDR2 YYEEEE. V was clipped by 4 bases and J by 8 bases; unmatched bases: 8. The length of the CDR3 is 14 residues. This CDR3 reads CASSAGTRIDEQFF. The CDR3 DNA sequence: TGTGCCAGCAGCGCCGGGACTAGAATTGATGAGCAGTTCTTC.